What follows are 25 T cell receptor beta chains derived from one specimen sequenced in a study of blood T cell repertoires in COVID-19 (TCRdb year 2020). The library was prepared using the immunoSEQ multiplex PCR assay. The table was pulled from immuneACCESS by TCRdb, which kept in-frame rearrangements only. Such tables lose some clones; where checked, under half of the loss comes from unresolved V genes, and the rest has no known cause. Counted in this sample were hundreds of thousands of clones; 70% to 90% of them appeared once. The ten largest make up roughly 2% of the sample. Sequencing was performed on PBMCs or T cells enriched from blood (not recorded which). Receptors were obtained from a man aged 35-49 years in a cohort exposed to, infected with or recovered from COVID-19 (not recorded which).

The V gene is TRBV11-2, the J gene TRBJ1-5, with TRBD1 matching 9 bases. The ends lost 4 bases at V and 2 bases at J; junction bases unmatched: 3. The germline V gene encodes CDR1 SGHAT and CDR2 FQNNGV. The CDR3 is 15 amino acids. The CDR3 DNA reads TGTGCCAGCAGCTCGGACAGGGGCCGCAATCAGCCCCAGCATTTT. It specifies CASSSDRGRNQPQHF.

This chain uses TRBV11-2 with TRBJ1-2, with D hard to call. There are 14 residues in the CDR3. The germline CDR1 and CDR2 sequences are SGHAT and FQNNGV. V lost 2 bases to trimming and J lost 1 base, with 8 bases between them. This chain's CDR3 is CASSLQQSNYGYTF. For the CDR3, the DNA is TGTGCCAGCAGCTTACAACAGAGTAACTATGGCTACACCTTC.

The chain uses TRBV5-1 and TRBJ2-3, with 7 bases aligning to TRBD1. Germline CDR1 reads SGHRS; CDR2 reads YFSETQ. J was trimmed by 1 base and V by 2 bases; bases with no gene match: 1. CDR3 length: 14 residues. The CDR3 is CASSFGTGTDTQYF. In DNA, the CDR3 is TGCGCCAGCAGCTTTGGGACAGGCACAGATACGCAGTATTTT.

The chain links TRBV5-1 to TRBJ2-3; D call uncertain. The germline V and J ends were trimmed by 2 bases and 4 bases, with 23 bases remaining between them. This CDR3 contains 18 residues. The germline V gene has CDR1 SGHRS and CDR2 YFSETQ. CDR3: CASSFFLPPQTSADTQYF. CDR3 bases: TGCGCCAGCAGCTTTTTCCTACCGCCCCAGACTTCTGCAGATACGCAGTATTTT.

The chain carries TRBV10-3 and TRBJ2-2, with 10 positions matching TRBD1. This CDR3 has 14 residues. With 11 bases clipped from V and 1 base from J, the junction kept 4 bases outside the gene matches. Germline values: CDR1 ENHRY, CDR2 SYGVKD. The DNA for the CDR3 is TGTGCCTGTGGGGACAGGGGGAACACCGGGGAGCTGTTTTTT. This translates into CACGDRGNTGELFF.

This rearrangement joins TRBV5-1 to TRBJ2-3; TRBD2 might be the D (7 bases). The CDR3 is made up of 18 amino acids. V lost 2 bases to trimming and J lost 0 bases, with 19 bases between them. Germline CDR1 is SGHRS and CDR2 is YFSETQ. CDR3 loop: CASSFRGAKKLSTDTQYF. CDR3 in DNA: TGCGCCAGCAGCTTCCGGGGGGCGAAAAAATTAAGCACAGATACGCAGTATTTT.

In its sample, this clone was seen once. CDR3 region: CASSLRQGGNQPQHF. The DNA for the CDR3 is TGTGCCAGTAGTCTGAGACAGGGTGGCAATCAGCCCCAGCATTTT. This rearrangement joins TRBV19 to TRBJ1-5; 7 bases match TRBD1. Germline-derived CDR1 and CDR2 are LNHDA and SQIVND (reference sequence). J gave up 2 bases and V 5 bases, and 6 bases lay outside the gene matches. This CDR3 contains 15 residues.

The chain's CDR3 is CASSIGLAGYNEQFF. CDR3 nucleotide sequence: TGCGCCAGCAGCATAGGACTAGCGGGTTACAATGAGCAGTTCTTC. The rearrangement joins TRBV5-1 to TRBJ2-1; 11 bases are shared with TRBD2. Germline CDR1 is SGHRS and CDR2 is YFSETQ. This CDR3 comprises 15 residues. V trimming: 4 bases; J trimming: 4 bases; junction bases outside the gene matches: 4.

This chain links TRBV28 with TRBJ1-4; D call uncertain. Germline CDR1 reads MDHEN; CDR2 reads SYDVKM. CDR3 size: 15 residues. Trimming removed 1 base from V and 4 bases from J, with 10 bases in between. The DNA of the CDR3 is TGTGCCAGCAGTTTATATGGTAGCGGTAATGAAAAACTGTTTTTT. Translation gives CASSLYGSGNEKLFF. The whole variable domain, filled in from reference TRBV28 and TRBJ1-4, reads DVKVTQSSRYLVKRTGEKVFLECVQDMDHENMFWYRQDPGLGLRLIYFSYDVKMKEKGDIPEGYSVSREKKERFSLILESASTNQTSMYLCASSLYGSGNEKLFFGSGTQLSVL.

The J gene is TRBJ2-2, the V gene TRBV5-1; D is perhaps TRBD1 (5 bases). The CDR3 loop spans 14 amino acids. V lost 4 bases and J 1 base, leaving 8 bases between the germline ends. The germline V gene encodes CDR1 SGHRS and CDR2 YFSETQ. CDR3 residues: CASSPTENTGELFF. The CDR3 region has the DNA TGCGCCAGCAGCCCGACAGAGAACACCGGGGAGCTGTTTTTT. The whole variable domain, remainder taken from reference TRBV5-1 and TRBJ2-2, is KAGVTQTPRYLIKTRGQQVTLSCSPISGHRSVSWYQQTPGQGLQFLFEYFSETQRNKGNFPGRFSGRQFSNSRSEMNVSTLELGDSALYLCASSPTENTGELFFGEGSRLTVL.

In DNA, the CDR3 is TGTGCCATCTCGGACAGGGGCAGCTACGAGCAGTACTTC. It encodes CAISDRGSYEQYF. V gene TRBV6-5 combines with J gene TRBJ2-7, with 9 positions matching TRBD1. V dropped 10 bases and J dropped 3; count of bases not matched to a gene: 7. The CDR3 contains 13 residues. Germline CDR1 reads MNHEY; CDR2 reads SVGAGI.

The CDR3 DNA sequence: TGTGCCAGCAAAAAGCGAACTGAAGCTTTCTTT. It codes for CASKKRTEAFF. This rearrangement joins TRBV28 to TRBJ1-1; D is unclear. Germline CDR1 is MDHEN and CDR2 is SYDVKM. The V gene lost 7 bases and the J gene lost 5 bases, with 8 bases spanning the gap. The CDR3 consists of 11 residues. Complete variable domain (other parts from reference TRBV28 and TRBJ1-1): DVKVTQSSRYLVKRTGEKVFLECVQDMDHENMFWYRQDPGLGLRLIYFSYDVKMKEKGDIPEGYSVSREKKERFSLILESASTNQTSMYLCASKKRTEAFFGQGTRLTVV.

The rearrangement links TRBV19 to TRBJ2-1; D is possibly TRBD2 (7 bases). The CDR3 is 15 amino acids. Germline CDR1 is LNHDA and CDR2 is SQIVND (reference sequence). The ends were cut back, 6 bases at V and 2 bases at J, with 14 bases in the middle. The CDR3 DNA is TGTGCCAGTAGCAAGGGGGGGGGAACCTACAATGAGCAGTTCTTC. It is translated as CASSKGGGTYNEQFF. Full variable domain (remainder filled in from reference TRBV19 and TRBJ2-1): DGGITQSPKYLFRKEGQNVTLSCEQNLNHDAMYWYRQDPGQGLRLIYYSQIVNDFQKGDIAEGYSVSREKKESFPLTVTSAQKNPTAFYLCASSKGGGTYNEQFFGPGTRLTVL.

The chain has TRBV14 and TRBJ2-6, with a tentative D call TRBD2 (5 bases). V shed 1 base and J shed 0 bases, with 10 bases lying between them. The CDR3 totals 17 residues. CDR1 and CDR2 (germline): SGHDN, FVKESK. The CDR3 nucleotides are TGTGCCAGCAGCCAAGGTAGAGGGCTCTCTGGGGCCAACGTCCTGACTTTC. It specifies CASSQGRGLSGANVLTF.

The chain combines TRBV3-1 (or the pseudogene TRBV3-2) with TRBJ2-3; TRBD2 might be the D (5 bases). Germline assignment: CDR1 LGHDT and CDR2 YNNKEL (reference sequence). CDR3 length equals 14 residues. The germline V and J ends were trimmed by 4 bases and 0 bases, with 8 bases remaining between them. CDR3 in amino acids: CASSLWTSTDTQYF. CDR3 nucleotide sequence: TGTGCCAGCAGCCTCTGGACTAGCACAGATACGCAGTATTTT.

V and J are TRBV27 and TRBJ2-1; 11 nucleotides match TRBD2. In germline, CDR1 is MNHEY, CDR2 SMNVEV (reference sequence). V was pared by 5 bases and J by 5 bases, with 11 bases of the junction left unmatched. The CDR3 has 17 residues. This chain's CDR3 is CASSPLKGLAVHNEQFF. The CDR3 DNA reads TGTGCCAGCAGTCCTCTTAAGGGACTAGCGGTACACAATGAGCAGTTCTTC.

The rearrangement uses TRBV5-1 and TRBJ2-4; D is perhaps TRBD1 (9 bases). Germline V gene sequence: CDR1 SGHRS, CDR2 YFSETQ. The ends were cut back, 3 bases at V and 4 bases at J, with 20 bases in the middle. CDR3 size: 17 residues. The CDR3 region is CASSSTGGREVKNIQYF. The CDR3 nucleotides read TGCGCCAGCAGCTCGACAGGGGGGCGGGAGGTGAAAAACATTCAGTACTTC.

This clone was picked up one time. The gene calls are TRBV4-2 and TRBJ1-5, with a possible D match to TRBD1 (5 bases). The germline CDR1 and CDR2 sequences are LGHNA and YNFKEQ. CDR3 length equals 19 residues. The V gene lost 0 bases and the J gene lost 0 bases, with 18 bases spanning the gap. In nucleotides, the CDR3 is TGTGCCAGCAGCCAAGATTTAGGGAGGGGCGCATATAGCAATCAGCCCCAGCATTTT. Protein sequence: CASSQDLGRGAYSNQPQHF.

Comment on this clone: Other DNA variants within this sample encode the same CDR3. J is TRBJ2-5 and V is TRBV18; a possible D gene is TRBD1 (5 bases). This CDR3 is 13 amino acids long. Between the trimmed V and J ends, which lost 2 bases and 1 base, there was a span of 5 bases. Germline V gives CDR1 KGHSH, CDR2 LQKENI. CDR3 loop: CASSPGAQETQYF. In nucleotides, the CDR3 is TGTGCCAGCTCACCAGGGGCCCAAGAGACCCAGTACTTC.

The chain links TRBV12-3 or TRBV12-4 to TRBJ1-3; no clear D. CDR3 length: 12 residues. The germline V and J ends were trimmed by 7 bases and 4 bases, with 8 bases remaining between them. This chain's CDR3 is CASNLAGNTIYF. CDR3 nucleotide sequence: TGTGCCAGCAACCTGGCCGGAAACACCATATATTTT.

As DNA, the CDR3 is TGTGCCAGCAGCTTAGGGGCTAGCGGGTCCTACGAGCAGTACTTC. Translation gives CASSLGASGSYEQYF. V usage is TRBV11-3 and J usage is TRBJ2-7; TRBD2 matches at 8 bases. V lost 1 base and J lost 1; bases outside the gene matches: 3. The CDR3 extends over 15 amino acids. Germline assignment: CDR1 SGHNT and CDR2 YENEEA.

The J gene is TRBJ2-7, the V gene TRBV27; 10 nucleotides match TRBD1. The CDR3 runs to 12 residues. V dropped 4 bases and J dropped 9; count of bases not matched to a gene: 3. CDR1 and CDR2 from the germline V gene are MNHEY and SMNVEV (reference sequence). The CDR3 loop is CASSSDRGVQYF. The CDR3 DNA reads as TGTGCCAGCAGTTCGGACAGGGGGGTGCAGTACTTC.

A single count supports this clone. The same CDR3 is also encoded by other DNA sequences in this sample. The rearrangement uses TRBV9 and TRBJ2-1; 7 bases agree with TRBD1. Germline CDR1 reads SGDLS; CDR2 reads YYNGEE. There are 15 residues in the CDR3. The V segment lost 3 bases and the J segment 2 bases; nucleotides outside the gene matches: 5. The CDR3 is CASSADRAAYNEQFF. As DNA, the CDR3 is TGTGCCAGCAGCGCTGACAGGGCAGCCTACAATGAGCAGTTCTTC.

The chain employs TRBV3-1 (or the pseudogene TRBV3-2) and TRBJ2-1, with 10 bases that match TRBD2. The germline V gene encodes CDR1 LGHDT and CDR2 YNNKEL (reference sequence). The V and J ends lost 7 bases and 8 bases, in that order; junction bases with no gene match: 11. The CDR3 extends over 15 amino acids. The CDR3 DNA sequence: TGTGCCAGCAACTCAAGAGGGCTAGCGGGAGATGAGCAGTTCTTC. It encodes CASNSRGLAGDEQFF.

The chain joins TRBV2 to TRBJ2-5; D gene uncertain. V dropped 10 bases and J dropped 3 bases, with 3 bases sitting between them. The CDR3 runs 9 residues. From germline, CDR1 is SNHLY and CDR2 FYNNEI. This CDR3 is CAIKETQYF. CDR3 sequence (DNA): TGTGCCATCAAAGAGACCCAGTACTTC.